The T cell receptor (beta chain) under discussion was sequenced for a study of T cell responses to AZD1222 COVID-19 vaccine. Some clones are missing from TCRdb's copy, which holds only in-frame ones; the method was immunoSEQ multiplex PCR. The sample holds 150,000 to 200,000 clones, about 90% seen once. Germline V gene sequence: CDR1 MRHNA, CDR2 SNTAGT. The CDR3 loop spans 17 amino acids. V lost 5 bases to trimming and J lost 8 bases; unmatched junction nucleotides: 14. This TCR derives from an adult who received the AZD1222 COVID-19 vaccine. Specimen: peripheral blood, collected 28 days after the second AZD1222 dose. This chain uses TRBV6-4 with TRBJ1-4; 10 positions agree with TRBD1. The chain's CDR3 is CASSTTGGGIELEKLFF. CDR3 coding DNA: TGTGCCAGCAGTACGACAGGGGGCGGGATTGAGTTGGAAAAACTGTTTTTT.